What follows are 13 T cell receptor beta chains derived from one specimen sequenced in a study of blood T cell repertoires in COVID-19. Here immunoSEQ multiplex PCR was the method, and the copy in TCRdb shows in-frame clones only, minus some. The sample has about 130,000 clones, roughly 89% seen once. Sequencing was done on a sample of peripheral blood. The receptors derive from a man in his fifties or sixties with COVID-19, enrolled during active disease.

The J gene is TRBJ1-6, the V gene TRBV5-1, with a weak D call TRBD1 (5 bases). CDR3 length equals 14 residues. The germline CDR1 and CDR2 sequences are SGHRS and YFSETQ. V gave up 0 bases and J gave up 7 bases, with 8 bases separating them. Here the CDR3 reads CASSLGDRNSPLHF. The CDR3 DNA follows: TGCGCCAGCAGCTTGGGTGACAGAAATTCACCCCTCCACTTT. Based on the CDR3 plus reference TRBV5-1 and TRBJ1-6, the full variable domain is KAGVTQTPRYLIKTRGQQVTLSCSPISGHRSVSWYQQTPGQGLQFLFEYFSETQRNKGNFPGRFSGRQFSNSRSEMNVSTLELGDSALYLCASSLGDRNSPLHFGNGTRLTVT.

CDR3 protein: CASSLGQGAYSNQPQHF. The CDR3, as DNA: TGTGCCAGCAGTTTAGGGCAGGGGGCTTATAGCAATCAGCCCCAGCATTTT. The chain has TRBV28 and TRBJ1-5; 8 bases map to TRBD1. The trim removed 2 bases at V and 0 bases at J, leaving 6 bases unmatched. CDR3 length: 17 residues. Per germline, CDR1 MDHEN and CDR2 SYDVKM.

The CDR3 bases are TGTGCCAGCAGTTACTCGACAGGGGCCTATGGCTACACCTTC. It is translated as CASSYSTGAYGYTF. V usage is TRBV6-2 or TRBV6-3 and J usage is TRBJ1-2; 8 bases line up with TRBD1. CDR1 is MNHEY and CDR2 is SVGEGT in the germline V gene. Unmatched junction bases numbered 1, after V lost 0 bases and J lost 4 bases. There are 14 residues in the CDR3.

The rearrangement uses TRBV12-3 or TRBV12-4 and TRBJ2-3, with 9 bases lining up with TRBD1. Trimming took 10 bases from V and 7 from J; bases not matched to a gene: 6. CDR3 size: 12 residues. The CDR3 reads CATTGGMNTQYF. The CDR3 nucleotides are TGTGCCACAACAGGGGGCATGAATACGCAGTATTTT.

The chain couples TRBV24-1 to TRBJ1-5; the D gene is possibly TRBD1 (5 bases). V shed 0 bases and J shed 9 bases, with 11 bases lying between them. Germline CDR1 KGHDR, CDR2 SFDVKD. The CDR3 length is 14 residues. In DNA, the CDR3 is TGTGCCACCAGTGATTTGTCAGGGATGGGGCCCCAGCATTTT. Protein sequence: CATSDLSGMGPQHF.

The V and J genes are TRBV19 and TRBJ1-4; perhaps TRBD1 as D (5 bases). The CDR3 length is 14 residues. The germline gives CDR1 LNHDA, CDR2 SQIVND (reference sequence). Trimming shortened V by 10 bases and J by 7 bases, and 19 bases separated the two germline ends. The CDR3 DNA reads TGTGCCATCATAATCCTCCCTAGGGGTGAAAAACTGTTTTTT. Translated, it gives CAIIILPRGEKLFF.

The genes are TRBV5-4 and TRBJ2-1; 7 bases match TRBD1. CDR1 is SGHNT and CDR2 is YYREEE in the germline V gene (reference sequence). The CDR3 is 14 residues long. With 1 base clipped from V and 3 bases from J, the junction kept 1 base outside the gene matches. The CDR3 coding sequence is TGTGCCAGCAGCTTGCCAGGGGGCTACAATGAGCAGTTCTTC. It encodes CASSLPGGYNEQFF.

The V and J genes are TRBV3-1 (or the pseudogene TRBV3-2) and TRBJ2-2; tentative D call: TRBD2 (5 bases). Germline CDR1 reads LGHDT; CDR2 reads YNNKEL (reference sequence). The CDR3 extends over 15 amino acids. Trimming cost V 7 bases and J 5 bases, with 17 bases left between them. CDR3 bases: TGTGCCAGCATGAACGGAGGATTGGGGACCGGGGAGCTGTTTTTT. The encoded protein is CASMNGGLGTGELFF.

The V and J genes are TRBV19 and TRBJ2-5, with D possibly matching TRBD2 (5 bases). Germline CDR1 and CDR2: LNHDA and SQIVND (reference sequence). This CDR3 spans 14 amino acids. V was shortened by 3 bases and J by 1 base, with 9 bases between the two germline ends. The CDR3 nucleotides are TGTGCCAGTAGTATGGGCGGGTCCCAAGAGACCCAGTACTTC. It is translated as CASSMGGSQETQYF.

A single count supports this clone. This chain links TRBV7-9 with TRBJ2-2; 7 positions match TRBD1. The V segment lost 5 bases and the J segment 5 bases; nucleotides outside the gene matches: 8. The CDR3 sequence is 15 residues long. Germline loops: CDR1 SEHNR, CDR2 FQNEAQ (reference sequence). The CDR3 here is CASSTDRRLTGELFF. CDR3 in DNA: TGTGCCAGCAGCACGGACAGGCGGTTGACCGGGGAGCTGTTTTTT.

For the CDR3, the DNA is TGTGCCAGCAGTTTCTCCGGGGGCACTGAAGCTTTCTTT. Its translation is CASSFSGGTEAFF. V gene TRBV12-3 or TRBV12-4 combines with J gene TRBJ1-1, with D perhaps matching TRBD1 (5 bases). The germline V and J ends were trimmed by 3 bases and 4 bases, with 9 bases remaining between them. The CDR3 totals 13 residues.

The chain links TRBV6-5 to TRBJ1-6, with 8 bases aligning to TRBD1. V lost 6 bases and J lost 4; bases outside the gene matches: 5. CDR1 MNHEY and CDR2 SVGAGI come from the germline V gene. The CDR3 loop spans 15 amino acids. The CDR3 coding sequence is TGTGCCAGCAGCAAAGGACAGGGATATAATTCACCCCTCCACTTT. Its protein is CASSKGQGYNSPLHF.

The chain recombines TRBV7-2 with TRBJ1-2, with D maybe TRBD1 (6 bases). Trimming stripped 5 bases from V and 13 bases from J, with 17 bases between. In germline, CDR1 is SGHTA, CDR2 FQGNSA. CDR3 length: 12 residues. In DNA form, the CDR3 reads TGTGCCAGCAGCCACGACAGGCAGTCCTGCACCTTC. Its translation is CASSHDRQSCTF.